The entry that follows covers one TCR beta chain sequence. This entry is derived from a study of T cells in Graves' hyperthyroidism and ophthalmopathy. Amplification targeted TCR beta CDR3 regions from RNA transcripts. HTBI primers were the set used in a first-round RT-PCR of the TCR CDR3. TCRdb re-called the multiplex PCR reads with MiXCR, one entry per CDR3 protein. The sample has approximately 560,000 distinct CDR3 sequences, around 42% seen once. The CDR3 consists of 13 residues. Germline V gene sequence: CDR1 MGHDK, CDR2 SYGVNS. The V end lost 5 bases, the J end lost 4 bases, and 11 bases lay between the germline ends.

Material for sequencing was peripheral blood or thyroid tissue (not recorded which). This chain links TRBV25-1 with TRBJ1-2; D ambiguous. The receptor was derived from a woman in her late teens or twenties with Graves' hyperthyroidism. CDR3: CASSLRPAYGYTF. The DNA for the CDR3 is TGTGCCAGCAGTTTACGGCCAGCCTATGGCTACACCTTC.